Below are 5 T cell receptor beta chains sequenced from a single sample in a study of Ad26.COV2.S vaccination and SARS-CoV-2 variants. Libraries were prepared by immunoSEQ multiplex PCR; TCRdb keeps only in-frame clonotypes and omits some of them. The table records roughly 410,000 clones, 83% of them present only once. Treatment in this sample: around 19 received Ad26.COV2.S at low or high dose, single or two shots; a few received placebo; per-sample allocation not given. On day 63 after the first injection, vaccine and placebo recipients gave samples. Sequencing was performed on peripheral blood, taken in a trial of Ad26.COV2.S vaccine versus placebo. Receptors were obtained from a person aged 18-60 years who received the Ad26.COV2.S COVID-19 vaccine or a placebo.

In this sample, this clone turned up once. V is TRBV19 and J is TRBJ2-7; 7 nucleotides agree with TRBD2. Trimming cost V 3 bases and J 6 bases; bases outside gene matches: 11. Germline V lookup: CDR1 LNHDA, CDR2 SQIVND (reference sequence). This CDR3 region has 15 residues. CDR3 sequence: CASSMGGGSVGEQYF. Here the CDR3 DNA reads TGTGCCAGTAGTATGGGGGGAGGGAGTGTTGGCGAGCAGTACTTC.

The chain is built from TRBV9 and TRBJ2-7, with D hard to call. Germline V CDR1 and CDR2: SGDLS, YYNGEE. This CDR3 spans 13 amino acids. V lost 0 bases and J lost 3, with 7 bases in between. CDR3 nucleotides: TGTGCCAGCAGCGTAGGGGTAGACTACGAGCAGTACTTC. Amino acids: CASSVGVDYEQYF.

The genes are TRBV5-1 and TRBJ2-5; TRBD2 might be the D (6 bases). CDR3 size: 14 residues. V was cut by 3 bases and J by 7 bases, with 16 bases left in between. Germline lookup yields CDR1 SGHRS and CDR2 YFSETQ. The CDR3 DNA follows: TGCGCCAGCAGCTCGAGCCGGGACTCGGGGACCCAGTACTTC. Protein sequence: CASSSSRDSGTQYF.

V gene TRBV7-9 combines with J gene TRBJ2-2; TRBD2 agrees at 7 bases. The germline V gene encodes CDR1 SEHNR and CDR2 FQNEAQ (reference sequence). J gave up 7 bases and V 5 bases, and 10 bases lay outside the gene matches. There are 15 residues in the CDR3. Here the CDR3 reads CASSARAGAVGELFF. The CDR3 DNA reads TGTGCCAGCAGCGCCAGGGCGGGAGCGGTCGGGGAGCTGTTTTTT. Combining the CDR3 with reference TRBV7-9 and TRBJ2-2 gives the whole variable domain DTGVSQNPRHKITKRGQNVTFRCDPISEHNRLYWYRQTLGQGPEFLTYFQNEAQLEKSRLLSDRFSAERPKGSFSTLEIQRTEQGDSAMYLCASSARAGAVGELFFGEGSRLTVL.

The chain has TRBV27 and TRBJ1-2; 7 nucleotides align to TRBD1. Germline values: CDR1 MNHEY, CDR2 SMNVEV (reference sequence). This CDR3 has 15 residues. With V trimmed by 5 bases and J by 4 bases, 10 bases remained unmatched. CDR3 nucleotides: TGTGCCAGCAGTCCAAGGGGGCTTCTAGTCTATGGCTACACCTTC. It translates to CASSPRGLLVYGYTF.